Listed here are 9 T cell receptor beta chains from one sample, sequenced in a study of blood T cell repertoires in COVID-19. Data came from immunoSEQ multiplex PCR; TCRdb stores just in-frame clones and leaves some out. The sample includes fewer than 40,000 clones, almost 90% seen only once; the top ten take 4.5% to 5%. Source material: peripheral blood. Receptors were obtained from a woman between 70 and 85 years old with active COVID-19.

The V and J genes are TRBV27 and TRBJ1-6; TRBD1 matches at 8 bases. The CDR3 is 14 residues long. V was clipped by 6 bases and J by 10 bases; unmatched bases: 8. Germline CDR1 and CDR2: MNHEY and SMNVEV (reference sequence). CDR3 residues: CASRPDRGVSPLHF. The CDR3 region has the DNA TGTGCCAGCAGACCCGACAGGGGAGTGTCACCCCTCCACTTT.

V usage is TRBV14 and J usage is TRBJ2-5, with D uncertain. Germline assignment: CDR1 SGHDN and CDR2 FVKESK. The CDR3 consists of 18 residues. Trimming removed 1 base at V and 5 bases at J, with 23 bases between. The CDR3 sequence is CASSQAPLNNRRWETQYF. DNA for the CDR3: TGTGCCAGCAGCCAAGCCCCACTCAACAATCGGCGGTGGGAGACCCAGTACTTC.

The V gene is TRBV10-3, the J gene TRBJ2-1, with 10 bases identical to TRBD2. After removal of 10 bases from V and 8 bases from J, the junction contained 8 bases not matched to a gene. The CDR3 length is 13 residues. Germline CDR1 reads ENHRY; CDR2 reads SYGVKD. The CDR3 reads CATGTSVDDEQFF. CDR3 bases: TGTGCCACGGGGACTAGCGTCGATGATGAGCAGTTCTTC.

The chain combines TRBV2 with TRBJ2-3; D gene uncertain. The germline V gene encodes CDR1 SNHLY and CDR2 FYNNEI. The V end was cut by 3 bases, the J end by 2 bases, with 9 bases between. The CDR3 spans 14 residues. CDR3 sequence (DNA): TGTGCCAGCAGTGATGGCTTGATCACAGATACGCAGTATTTT. As protein: CASSDGLITDTQYF.

The V gene is TRBV7-9, the J gene TRBJ2-3, with D possibly TRBD1 on 5 matching bases. This CDR3 spans 16 amino acids. Germline assignment: CDR1 SEHNR and CDR2 FQNEAQ (reference sequence). The germline V and J ends were trimmed by 3 bases and 0 bases, with 13 bases remaining between them. The CDR3 region is CASSLGHARSTDTQYF. CDR3 coding DNA: TGTGCCAGCAGCTTGGGGCATGCAAGAAGCACAGATACGCAGTATTTT.

The CDR3 DNA reads TGTGCCAGCAGTTTATCGGGCCAGGGTCTGGTAGAGACCCAGTACTTC. Amino acids: CASSLSGQGLVETQYF. The gene calls are TRBV28 and TRBJ2-5; a possible D gene is TRBD1 (5 bases). Trimming removed 1 base from V and 4 bases from J, with 16 bases in between. The CDR3 runs 16 residues. The germline gives CDR1 MDHEN, CDR2 SYDVKM.

This rearrangement joins TRBV2 to TRBJ2-3; the match to TRBD2 covers 9 bases. The CDR3 runs to 15 residues. Germline assignment: CDR1 SNHLY and CDR2 FYNNEI. After removal of 4 bases from V and 6 bases from J, the junction contained 8 bases not matched to a gene. The CDR3 sequence: CASSGQGGGADTQYF. For the CDR3, the DNA is TGTGCCAGCAGTGGTCAGGGCGGGGGGGCGGATACGCAGTATTTT.

The chain carries TRBV2 and TRBJ2-7; the match to TRBD2 covers 13 bases. The ends lost 6 bases at V and 2 bases at J; junction bases unmatched: 1. The CDR3 runs 14 residues. Germline V gene data show CDR1 as SNHLY and CDR2 as FYNNEI. CDR3 in amino acids: CASRTSGGTYEQYF. The CDR3 DNA sequence: TGTGCCAGCAGGACTAGCGGGGGGACCTACGAGCAGTACTTC.

The chain joins TRBV2 to TRBJ1-2; D not resolved. The V gene's germline CDR1 is SNHLY and CDR2 FYNNEI. The CDR3 spans 13 residues. Deletions cut 7 bases from V and 0 bases from J, with 9 bases between. CDR3 nucleotides: TGTGCCAGCACCTGGCAGACTAACTATGGCTACACCTTC. As protein: CASTWQTNYGYTF.